This TCR beta chain was profiled in a study of blood T cell repertoires in COVID-19. Overall study context: Nucleic acid was either cDNA or gDNA, and it came from T cells, B-cell-depleted T cells, or PBMCs.

Repertoires were generated with immunoSEQ multiplex PCR, while TCRdb's copy carries only in-frame clones and drops some. Among over 60,000 clones listed, 89% were seen once. Germline assignment: CDR1 LNHNV and CDR2 YYDKDF (reference sequence). This CDR3 has 16 amino acids. Trimming cost V 3 bases and J 5 bases; bases outside gene matches: 6. Sample: peripheral blood. This receptor was obtained from a man at least 80 years old with acute or convalescent COVID-19. This chain connects TRBV15 to TRBJ2-1, with 11 bases lining up with TRBD2. CDR3 coding DNA: TGTGCCACCAGCAGGGCCCTAGCGGGAGGAAACAATGAGCAGTTCTTC. Amino acid sequence: CATSRALAGGNNEQFF. Variable domain in full (rest from reference TRBV15 and TRBJ2-1): DAMVIQNPRYQVTQFGKPVTLSCSQTLNHNVMYWYQQKSSQAPKLLFHYYDKDFNNEADTPDNFQSRRPNTSFCFLDIRSPGLGDTAMYLCATSRALAGGNNEQFFGPGTRLTVL.